This T cell receptor (beta chain) appears in the sequencing data of a study of blood T cell repertoires in COVID-19. Study overall: Recovery among Cohort 3 donors was established by two negative PCRs, clearance, or symptom resolution.

Clones were sequenced by immunoSEQ multiplex PCR, and TCRdb holds only the in-frame ones, with some missing. The table lists roughly 340,000 clones, approximately 89% of them singletons. The CDR3 sequence is 16 residues long. Trimming cost V 0 bases and J 1 base, with 12 bases left between them. Germline values: CDR1 SGHTA, CDR2 FQGTGA. Sequenced material: PBMCs or T cells enriched from blood (not recorded which). The source is a man aged 40-55 years in a cohort exposed to, infected with or recovered from COVID-19 (not recorded which). The rearrangement links TRBV7-3 to TRBJ2-5, with D tentatively TRBD1 (6 bases). The CDR3 bases are TGTGCCAGCAGCTTAACGCTTATGGGGGCCCAAGAGACCCAGTACTTC. Residues: CASSLTLMGAQETQYF. Together with reference TRBV7-3 and TRBJ2-5, the CDR3 gives the full variable domain: GAGVSQTPSNKVTEKGKYVELRCDPISGHTALYWYRQSLGQGPEFLIYFQGTGAADDSGLPNDRFFAVRPEGSVSTLKIQRTERGDSAVYLCASSLTLMGAQETQYFGPGTRLLVL.